In this sample, the clone carrying this T cell receptor (beta chain) turned up many times. The study made its TCR cDNA through 5'RACE template switching. That step introduced a universal primer site along with UMIs. TCRdb reprocessed the 5' RACE reads with MiXCR, giving one entry per CDR3 protein. The sample has some 54,000 distinct CDR3 sequences, more than 6.5% seen once. These data are taken from a study of T cells after yellow fever vaccination. Overall study: Fractions low in cell number were prepared with SMART-Seq v4 Ultra Low Input.

Study results and caveats: At around 95% for CD4 and about 91% for CD8, most primary-vaccination clones showed up again after the booster.

The CDR3 covers 18 residues. Germline CDR1 reads MNHEY; CDR2 reads SVGEGT. With 0 bases clipped from V and 6 bases from J, the junction kept 13 bases outside the gene matches. This chain uses TRBV6-2 or TRBV6-3 with TRBJ2-1; TRBD2 agrees at 8 bases. The sequencing used CD8+ T cells not binding an NS4B(214-222) dextramer, sorted from PBMCs, collected around 45 days after the first yellow fever vaccination. The clonotype was recovered from a man aged 18 to 29 who received the YFV17D yellow fever vaccine. Here the CDR3 reads CASSYSRLGGGPSNEQFF. Here the CDR3 DNA reads TGTGCCAGCAGTTACTCGAGACTGGGCGGGGGGCCCTCCAATGAGCAGTTCTTC.